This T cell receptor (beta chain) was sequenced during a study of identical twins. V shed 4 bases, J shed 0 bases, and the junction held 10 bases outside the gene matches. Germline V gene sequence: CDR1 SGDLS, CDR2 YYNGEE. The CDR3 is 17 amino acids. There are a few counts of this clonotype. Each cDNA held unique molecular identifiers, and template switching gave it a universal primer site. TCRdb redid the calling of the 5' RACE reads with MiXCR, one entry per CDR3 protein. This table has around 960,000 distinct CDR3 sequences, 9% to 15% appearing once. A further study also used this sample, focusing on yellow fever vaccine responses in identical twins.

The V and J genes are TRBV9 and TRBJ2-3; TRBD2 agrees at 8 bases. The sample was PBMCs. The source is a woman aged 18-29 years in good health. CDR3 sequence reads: CASSLNRASGSTDTQYF. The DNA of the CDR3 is TGTGCCAGCAGCCTAAACCGGGCTAGCGGGAGCACAGATACGCAGTATTTT.